This T cell receptor (beta chain) is from a study of blood T cell repertoires in COVID-19. TCRdb's copy holds only in-frame clones and misses some; the assay was immunoSEQ multiplex PCR. Here the sample spans about 100,000 clones, 78% being singletons. The CDR3 covers 13 residues. Germline CDR1 PRHDT, CDR2 FYEKMQ (reference sequence). Trimming pared 5 bases from V and 6 bases from J, leaving 14 bases between. The chain has TRBV13 and TRBJ2-7; D is undetermined. What was sequenced was peripheral blood. The sequence came from a man aged 60 to 69 with active or convalescent COVID-19. CDR3 nucleotides: TGTGCCAGCAGCCTTTCGTACTCGGGCGAGCAGTACTTC. It is translated as CASSLSYSGEQYF.